This T cell receptor (beta chain) was identified during a study of blood T cell repertoires in COVID-19. Looking at the study overall: Whether acute or convalescent, the COVID-19 samples came from the United States, Italy and Spain. PBMCs, B-cell-depleted T cells, or T cells were the source of the cDNA or gDNA that made up the material.

Per the authors' pipeline: Using reference gene primer amplification, nucleated cell counts were estimated. Method: immunoSEQ multiplex PCR; TCRdb's copy keeps in-frame clones and lacks some. Clone size and V and J calls were adopted from that table, with D and trimming inferred from the DNA. The top ten hold about 5.7% of the sample, which has some 67,000 clones, around 87% seen once. Losses at the gene ends were 5 bases for V and 12 bases for J; bases not matched to a gene: 10. This CDR3 region has 14 residues. Germline values: CDR1 MNHNY, CDR2 SVGAGI (reference sequence). The source is a man in his fifties with active COVID-19. The chain couples TRBV6-6 to TRBJ2-1; 10 bases are a match to TRBD2. The material sequenced was peripheral blood. This CDR3 reads CASSRGGWTSGQFF. The CDR3 DNA sequence: TGTGCCAGCAGTAGGGGAGGCTGGACTAGCGGGCAGTTCTTC.